This TCR beta chain was recovered during a study of T-cell reconstitution after alpha-beta-depleted transplantation in children. Study-wide results and limits: The main origin of T-cell counts and diversity one year after transplant was newly produced T cells. Several hundred rapidly expanded clones from non-depleted graft cells reportedly supplied alpha-beta T cells about two months post-transplant.

A library of TCRbeta sequences, prepared with unique molecular identifiers, was generated. Via MiXCR, TCRdb re-called the PCR reads, giving one row per CDR3 protein. The top ten clones hold 30% to 35% of a sample with approximately 110,000 distinct CDR3 sequences, approximately 10% of them seen once. A note on this clonotype: Its matching antigen is unknown.

The germline V gene has CDR1 SQVTM and CDR2 ANQGSEA. This CDR3 is 9 amino acids long. Trimming removed 2 bases at V and 6 bases at J, with 2 bases between. Here the sequenced sample was PBMCs, taken before TCRalphabeta/CD19-depleted stem cell transplant. The chain uses TRBV29-1 and TRBJ2-7; D remains unclear. This TCR came from a boy aged 2-9 years with acute lymphoblastic leukemia, due to receive a stem cell transplant. The CDR3 DNA reads as TGCAGCGTTGAACCCGAGCAGTACTTC. It is translated as CSVEPEQYF.